These 6 T cell receptor beta chains originate from one sample sequenced in a study of T cells in Graves' hyperthyroidism and ophthalmopathy. The TCR beta CDR3 regions underwent amplification using RNA transcripts as the source. The primer set for the first-round RT-PCR of the TCR CDR3 was HTBI. In TCRdb, the multiplex PCR reads were re-called with MiXCR into one record per CDR3 protein. The table includes around 350,000 distinct CDR3 sequences, roughly 15% detected once. Sequencing was carried out using blood. The source is a woman aged 25 to 39 with Graves' ophthalmopathy.

At least ten counts were recorded for this clonotype. This sequence joins TRBV12-3 or TRBV12-4 and TRBJ1-2; no clear D gene. The CDR3 has 11 residues. Deletions cut 7 bases from V and 1 base from J, with 4 bases between. CDR3 loop: CASTRNYGYTF. The DNA for the CDR3 is TGTGCCAGCACCCGTAACTATGGCTACACCTTC.

This chain links TRBV20-1 with TRBJ2-7, with a weak D call TRBD1 (6 bases). Germline V gives CDR1 DFQATT, CDR2 SNEGSKA (reference sequence). The CDR3 sequence is 15 residues long. Trimming removed 0 bases at V and 4 bases at J, with 16 bases between. CDR3 amino acids: CSARDPWGTPYEQYF. Here the CDR3 DNA reads TGCAGTGCTAGAGACCCTTGGGGGACACCATACGAGCAGTACTTC.

This clonotype has a count of ten or more. The V call is TRBV28, the J call TRBJ2-3; 13 nucleotides line up with TRBD2. After removal of 5 bases from V and 0 bases from J, the junction contained 8 bases not matched to a gene. Germline CDR1 MDHEN, CDR2 SYDVKM. The CDR3 is 18 amino acids. The CDR3 here is CASSPLGLAGTSTDTQYF. As DNA, the CDR3 is TGTGCCAGCAGTCCCTTGGGACTAGCGGGGACCAGCACAGATACGCAGTATTTT.

The V gene is TRBV7-6, the J gene TRBJ2-1; tentatively, D is TRBD1 (5 bases). V gave up 8 bases and J gave up 9 bases, with 23 bases separating them. In germline, CDR1 is SGHVS, CDR2 FNYEAQ. The CDR3 has 15 residues. The CDR3 loop is CASRASGLGLSEQFF. The CDR3 DNA is TGTGCCAGCCGGGCCTCAGGTTTGGGGCTTAGTGAGCAGTTCTTC.

This clonotype has only a few counts. A read error may explain this, as a much larger clone is one base away. This chain connects TRBV6-2 or TRBV6-3 to TRBJ2-1; the match to TRBD2 covers 9 bases. Per germline, CDR1 MNHEY and CDR2 SVGEGT. The CDR3 is made up of 15 amino acids. The CDR3 loop reads CASRQTGTSYDEQFF. The CDR3 DNA reads as TGTGCCAGCAGACAGACCGGGACTAGCTACGATGAGCAGTTCTTC.

The chain carries TRBV28 and TRBJ2-7; 8 bases match TRBD1. In germline, CDR1 is MDHEN, CDR2 SYDVKM. The J segment lost 3 bases and the V segment lost 1 base, leaving 14 bases of the junction unmatched. The CDR3 is 18 residues long. CDR3 sequence: CASSLSRTGLMVNYEQYF. DNA of the CDR3: TGTGCCAGCAGTTTATCAAGGACAGGGTTAATGGTAAACTACGAGCAGTACTTC.